Shown below are 15 T cell receptor beta chains from a single sample sequenced in a study of shared clonotypes between healthy human individuals. Data came from immunoSEQ multiplex PCR; TCRdb stores just in-frame clones and leaves some out. Among some 660,000 clones, approximately 73% were seen once, and the ten largest hold more than 1.5%. The sample consisted of memory CD4+ T cells sorted from blood. The subset was: CD45RA-negative fraction. The receptors stem from a woman aged 25 to 39 in good health.

J is TRBJ2-1 and V is TRBV30; D is possibly TRBD2 (6 bases). The CDR3 is 13 residues long. V lost 3 bases, J lost 7 bases, and 13 bases lay in between. Germline lookup yields CDR1 GTSNPN and CDR2 SVGIG (reference sequence). CDR3 residues: CAWRGPGRNEQFF. The CDR3 DNA follows: TGTGCCTGGAGGGGCCCGGGGAGGAATGAGCAGTTCTTC.

This clone was counted between two and nine times. The sample has other DNA sequences that encode this CDR3 too. This rearrangement joins TRBV20-1 to TRBJ1-1; D is unresolved. The CDR3 loop spans 11 amino acids. CDR1 DFQATT and CDR2 SNEGSKA come from the germline V gene (reference sequence). Trimming left V 4 bases short and J 1 base short, with 4 bases between. The CDR3 region is CSATENTEAFF. For the CDR3, the DNA is TGCAGTGCTACTGAGAACACTGAAGCTTTCTTT.

The V call is TRBV5-1, the J call TRBJ2-7; 7 positions agree with TRBD2. V shed 3 bases, J shed 3 bases, and the junction held 3 bases outside the gene matches. This CDR3 is 13 amino acids long. CDR1 is SGHRS and CDR2 is YFSETQ in the germline V gene. The CDR3 reads CASSWGTNYEQYF. CDR3 DNA sequence: TGCGCCAGCAGCTGGGGGACTAACTACGAGCAGTACTTC. Filled out from reference TRBV5-1 and TRBJ2-7, the complete variable domain reads KAGVTQTPRYLIKTRGQQVTLSCSPISGHRSVSWYQQTPGQGLQFLFEYFSETQRNKGNFPGRFSGRQFSNSRSEMNVSTLELGDSALYLCASSWGTNYEQYFGPGTRLTVT.

The chain recombines TRBV7-9 with TRBJ2-1, with D tentatively TRBD1 or TRBD2 (6 bases each). V lost 5 bases, J lost 0 bases, and 11 bases lay in between. In germline, CDR1 is SEHNR, CDR2 FQNEAQ (reference sequence). The CDR3 totals 15 residues. CDR3 in amino acids: CASSRRGSSYNEQFF. Here the CDR3 DNA reads TGTGCCAGCAGCCGGAGGGGGAGCTCCTACAATGAGCAGTTCTTC.

V is TRBV5-8 and J is TRBJ2-3; weak D call: TRBD2 (6 bases). CDR1 and CDR2 (germline): SGHTS, YDEGEE. Trimming stripped 5 bases from V and 2 bases from J, with 9 bases between. The CDR3 contains 13 residues. The CDR3: CASSGRLTDTQYF. CDR3 nucleotides: TGTGCCAGCAGTGGGAGGCTCACAGATACGCAGTATTTT.

A few counts support this clone. The chain joins TRBV6-1 to TRBJ2-1; no clear D. CDR3 length: 11 residues. V shed 4 bases and J shed 4 bases, with 2 bases lying between them. CDR1 is MNHNS and CDR2 is SASEGT in the germline V gene. In DNA, the CDR3 is TGTGCCAGCAGTGTTTACAATGAGCAGTTCTTC. Its protein product is CASSVYNEQFF.

This rearrangement joins TRBV21-1 to TRBJ1-5; the table names TRBD1, a call not compared with the DNA. TRBV21-1 is marked as a pseudogene. The CDR3 extends over 18 amino acids. The CDR3 DNA sequence: TGTGCCAGCAGCCCACGATACAGGGGGCAAAAGAGCAATCAGCCCCAGCATTTT. This translates into CASSPRYRGQKSNQPQHF.

This chain connects TRBV7-9 to TRBJ2-7; 13 bases match TRBD2. Germline values: CDR1 SEHNR, CDR2 FQNEAQ (reference sequence). There are 16 residues in the CDR3. Unmatched junction bases numbered 9, after V lost 5 bases and J lost 5 bases. The CDR3 loop is CASSRELAGGPNEQYF. DNA of the CDR3: TGTGCCAGCAGCCGCGAACTAGCGGGAGGGCCAAACGAGCAGTACTTC.

The V call is TRBV10-3, the J call TRBJ2-2; D perhaps matches TRBD2 (6 bases). This CDR3 is 13 amino acids long. The V gene lost 9 bases and the J gene lost 4 bases, with 12 bases spanning the gap. Germline V lookup: CDR1 ENHRY, CDR2 SYGVKD. The CDR3 DNA is TGTGCCATATGGCAGGGAGGCACCGGGGAGCTGTTTTTT. As protein: CAIWQGGTGELFF.

The genes are TRBV5-1 and TRBJ1-2; the match to TRBD1 covers 8 bases. The CDR3 has 16 residues. CDR1 and CDR2 from the germline V gene are SGHRS and YFSETQ. V was clipped by 3 bases and J by 4 bases; unmatched bases: 11. The CDR3 DNA reads as TGCGCCAGCAGCTGGGGGGGACAGGACGTCCGCTATGGCTACACCTTC. Translation gives CASSWGGQDVRYGYTF.

The chain uses TRBV18 and TRBJ1-2; D gene unclear. V lost 3 bases and J 2 bases, leaving 7 bases between the germline ends. The CDR3 runs 13 residues. Germline V gives CDR1 KGHSH, CDR2 LQKENI. CDR3 coding DNA: TGTGCCAGCTCACCGGATTCGAACTATGGCTACACCTTC. This encodes CASSPDSNYGYTF.

The genes are TRBV7-3 and TRBJ2-5; no clear D gene. Trimming pared 1 base from V and 1 base from J, leaving 7 bases between. From germline, CDR1 is SGHTA and CDR2 FQGTGA. This CDR3 is 14 amino acids long. In DNA, the CDR3 is TGTGCCAGCAGCTTAAACTCGTTCCAAGAGACCCAGTACTTC. Protein product: CASSLNSFQETQYF.

The chain joins TRBV2 to TRBJ2-4; D may be TRBD2 (6 bases). Between the trimmed V and J ends, which lost 0 bases and 1 base, there was a span of 16 bases. The CDR3 extends over 18 amino acids. The V gene's germline CDR1 is SNHLY and CDR2 FYNNEI. CDR3 region: CASSEAHSGTGAKNIQYF. The CDR3 DNA reads as TGTGCCAGCAGTGAAGCGCACTCAGGGACTGGGGCCAAAAACATTCAGTACTTC.

This clone was picked up one time. CDR3 sequence reads: CASSAKIAGVDTQYF. Here the CDR3 DNA reads TGTGCCAGCAGCGCAAAAATAGCGGGAGTGGATACGCAGTATTTT. The chain combines TRBV5-4 with TRBJ2-3; TRBD2 aligns across 9 bases. Germline lookup yields CDR1 SGHNT and CDR2 YYREEE (reference sequence). This CDR3 spans 15 amino acids. J lost 6 bases, V lost 4 bases, and 9 bases had no gene match. Looking up the rest from reference TRBV5-4 and TRBJ2-3 gives the full variable domain: ETGVTQSPTHLIKTRGQQVTLRCSSQSGHNTVSWYQQALGQGPQFIFQYYREEENGRGNFPPRFSGLQFPNYSSELNVNALELDDSALYLCASSAKIAGVDTQYFGPGTRLTVL.

This chain links TRBV6-6 with TRBJ2-3; maybe TRBD2 (6 bases). The CDR3 contains 16 residues. Germline loops: CDR1 MNHNY, CDR2 SVGAGI (reference sequence). The germline V and J ends were trimmed by 6 bases and 6 bases, with 22 bases remaining between them. The CDR3 is CASSPRLDPPRDTQYF. CDR3 coding DNA: TGTGCCAGCAGCCCACGACTAGATCCCCCCCGGGATACGCAGTATTTT.